This T cell receptor beta chain was profiled in a study of human T cells and chemical hapten exposure (dated by TCRdb to 2020 to 2022). Regarding the research as a whole: For sensitization, 2% DPC in acetone was applied to a 2 cm by 2 cm area of upper inner arm skin. Throughout the roughly 25-week study period, patients were also given weekly therapeutic DPC doses on the scalp. Patch tests used Finn chambers with 0.01% DPC on the upper back, scored after 6 days by International Contact Dermatitis Research Group standards. Alopecia areata with under or over 50% scalp involvement, alopecia totalis and alopecia universalis were represented in the patient cohort, which was mostly female. Libraries were pooled for sequencing, and per-sample TCR yields varied mainly because of small differences in library volumes within the pool. In alopecia patients, the study followed how the peripheral blood TCR repertoire changed in vivo over primary and secondary sensitization to diphenylcyclopropenone (DPC), a hapten. Blood samples were taken from patients before sensitization (week 0) and at 2, 6 and about 24 weeks after DPC sensitization. For TCR sequencing, blood came from twenty-nine alopecia patients at anywhere from one to four time points (pre-sensitization, 2, 6 and 24 weeks). The investigation overall reported the following: After repeated subsampling, the strength of the expansion versus patch-test correlation and the threshold at which it became significant changed. Patch test score correlated positively with the number of PT1 expanded TCRs, reaching significance at thresholds 8, 16 and 32 but not at 4. DPC sensitization did not change the number of TCRs with a frequency above 1 in 1000, and there was no evidence of changes in global repertoire structure. Compared with pre-sensitization or healthy control sets, expanded TCRs formed significantly more large CDR3 similarity clusters, which is consistent with antigen-driven responses. All patients had alopecia, a presumed autoimmune disease, so their immune response might differ from that of healthy individuals.

This clonotype was seen at least ten times. Its antigen has not been determined. No clone much larger than this one lies a single base away; base qualities are absent. The receptor library was made with RACE. Sequencing instrument: NextSeq 500. Library preparation attached unique molecular identifiers to individual cDNA molecules for quantitative, reproducible TCR counting. Both TCR alpha and TCR beta chains were sequenced from each blood RNA sample. Per the source publication's procedure: A median of around 100,000 TCRs per sample was observed, with a range of about 20,000 to 750,000. V, J and CDR3 annotation of the TCR reads was carried out using the Decombinator software suite. To make PS versus PT1 abundance plots, every sample was subsampled to the same number of TCRs (28,000). TCRs were defined as expanded if absent before sensitization and observed at least eight times at the 2-week time point. TCRdb ran its own pipeline on the public reads, namely fastp trimming at Q25 and MiXCR clone calling, and kept in-frame beta chains. When rows share a CDR3 protein, they turn into one entry using the most common DNA and genes. These V and J calls derive from TCRdb rather than the authors' analysis. The sample includes about 340,000 distinct CDR3 sequences, with approximately 6.9% observed a single time. The ten largest clones represent 7.5% to 8.5% of the sample.

Reading the label with the study, this specimen's time point is: patch test 1, 2 weeks after DPC sensitization. The treatment or condition label here, explained by the study, means: therapeutic diphenylcyclopropenone sensitization with weekly scalp DPC. At each patch-test visit, blood was drawn before the patch test was applied. Patients were considered eligible if aged 18 to 70, diagnosed with alopecia and deemed suitable for DPC therapy, and patients were excluded if pregnant. Total RNA was extracted from unfractionated whole blood that had been collected in Tempus Blood RNA tubes. The CDR3 covers 15 residues, taking in both the cysteine and the phenylalanine. CDR3 DNA only is kept here, 45 bases in frame from base 1. Sequences SQVTM (CDR1) and ANQGSEA (CDR2) are obtained from the germline V gene. The germline ends are 14 bases apart after V is trimmed by 0 bases and J by 5 bases.

Sequencing used whole blood, obtained in connection with sensitization to the hapten diphenylcyclopropenone (DPC). The origin of this receptor is a woman younger than 30 with alopecia areata. Some clones in this sample may be carry-over from other donors' samples. The rearrangement joined TRBV29-1 to TRBJ2-4; a tentative D match to TRBD1 spans 6 bases. The DNA reads TGCAGCGTTGAAGAGGGGAACAGGGCTGAAAACATTCAGTACTTC. This is translated as CSVEEGNRAENIQYF.